Listed below are T cell receptor beta chains from one sample, sequenced in a study of blood T cell repertoires in COVID-19. Measured with immunoSEQ multiplex PCR; TCRdb has only the in-frame clones, and not every one. Among roughly 190,000 clones listed, 80% to 90% were seen once. Sequences were obtained from PBMCs or T cells enriched from blood (not recorded which). The receptors come from a man aged 40-50 years who had recovered from COVID-19. CDR3s include the opening cysteine and the closing phenylalanine or tryptophan. A D gene is named only where the DNA matches it firmly. The size field is filled for only some rows; it gives once, few, many or a size class.

TRBD1 TRBV18 14 few CASLQNRGSDGYTF
- TRBV7-2 14 - CASSLVTVYNEQFF
TRBD1 TRBV28 13 - CASSPGQGDGYTF
TRBD2 TRBV30 14 - CAWRGTSGYNEQFF
- TRBV19 16 - CASSMPRGMTGNTIYF
TRBD1 TRBV7-2 17 - CASSLVGTGGRYTEAFF
TRBD2 TRBV28 15 - CASREATSGRDEQYF
TRBD1 TRBV10-3 13 few CAIRGQGEDGYTF
TRBD1 TRBV6-5 15 - CASRADRGDSHEQFF
TRBD1 TRBV2 15 - CASREQGMGNQPQHF
TRBD1 TRBV7-9 14 - CASSTQGGNTEAFF
TRBD2 TRBV7-2 17 once CASSLALLAGGTDTQYF
TRBD2 TRBV4-3 16 - CASSQGSGRGGDEQYF
TRBD1 TRBV7-6 15 once CASSLTGAEITEAFF
TRBD2 TRBV27 17 - CASRRTSANGGTDTQYF
TRBD2 TRBV9 17 few CASSVAPGGGLAVEQFF
TRBD1 TRBV7-9 16 - CASSTMKGQSTYEQYF
- TRBV19 17 - CASSIPLVGVNTGELFF
TRBD1 TRBV20-1 11 - CSAGDSTEAFF
TRBD1 TRBV18 13 - CASSPGQGEEAFF
- TRBV4-3 14 - CASSQDRDFGEQFF
- TRBV24-1 19 many CATSDVPEPVIKFHSPLHF
- TRBV12-5 15 few CASGSAGANTGELFF
- TRBV28 13 - CASSFSVNQPQHF
- TRBV21-1 16 - CASSKRCGGPPYGYTF
TRBD2 TRBV30 14 - CAWGAGGNYNEQFF
- TRBV15 15 - CATSRGAGGNTEAFF
TRBD1 TRBV28 13 - CASRGTAQETQYF
- TRBV7-6 15 - CASSLLLGAAYEQYF
- TRBV4-3 13 few CASSQDRNTEAFF
TRBD2 TRBV4-2 16 - CASSQTGTSGYNEQFF
TRBD2 TRBV5-1 16 - CASSPLAGGPWETQYF
- TRBV28 15 - CASSVSGTPNYEQYF
TRBD2 TRBV19 15 - CASSMRTSGLNEQFF
- TRBV6-2/TRBV6-3 13 - CASSPLGGTEAFF
- TRBV7-2 15 once CASSLVGSGDTEAFF
TRBD1 TRBV6-6 14 - CASSPPGQVNEQFF
TRBD2 TRBV18 16 - CASSPEGGSPSNEQFF
- TRBV3-1/TRBV3-2 14 - CASSLRQISYEQYF
- TRBV18 14 - CASSPGGLDGEQYF
- TRBV7-9 14 - CASSLVDYRDTQYF
- TRBV7-9 15 - CASSPPGNAGNTIYF
- TRBV2 17 - CASSVRVRAYSNQPQHF
- TRBV30 14 - CAWSQGGPYNEQFF
TRBD2 TRBV18 14 once CASSPGLARDTQYF
TRBD2 TRBV9 16 - CASSQRLAGSYNEQFF
TRBD2 TRBV9 14 - CASSSGGDYNEQFF
TRBD1 TRBV7-2 15 - CASTAQGGAGNTIYF
TRBD2 TRBV5-6 12 - CASLERGEGQYF
- TRBV10-2 14 - CASSAGLANYGYTF
TRBD2 TRBV7-3 16 - CASSLAGGGNTGELFF
TRBD2 TRBV4-2 19 - CASSQDESLAGVATGELFF
- TRBV28 13 - CASSSGANYGYTF
- TRBV24-1 17 - CATSDRGQTSGANVLTF
TRBD1 TRBV6-6 17 - CASSPAGTGLYNSPLHF
TRBD1 TRBV5-6 14 - CASSRQGFDEKLFF
- TRBV11-2 13 - CASSPQGGTEAFF
- TRBV18 13 - CASSPKSADTQYF
TRBD1 TRBV30 15 few CAWSVVGGSNQPQHF
TRBD1 TRBV27 17 - CASSTTRQGAPNSPLHF